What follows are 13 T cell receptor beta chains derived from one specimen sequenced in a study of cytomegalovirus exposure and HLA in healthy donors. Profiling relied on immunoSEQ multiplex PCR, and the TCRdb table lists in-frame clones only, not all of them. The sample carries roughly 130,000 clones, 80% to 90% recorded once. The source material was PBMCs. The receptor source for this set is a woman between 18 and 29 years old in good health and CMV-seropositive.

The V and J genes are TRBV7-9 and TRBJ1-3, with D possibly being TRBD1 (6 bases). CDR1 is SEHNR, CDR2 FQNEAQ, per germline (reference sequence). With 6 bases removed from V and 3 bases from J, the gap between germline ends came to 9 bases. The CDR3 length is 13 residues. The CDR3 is CASRGTNGNTIYF. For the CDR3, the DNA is TGTGCCAGCAGAGGGACAAATGGAAACACCATATATTTT.

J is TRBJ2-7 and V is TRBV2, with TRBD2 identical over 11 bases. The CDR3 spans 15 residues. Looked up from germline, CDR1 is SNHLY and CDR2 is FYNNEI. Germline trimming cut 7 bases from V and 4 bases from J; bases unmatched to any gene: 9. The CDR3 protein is CASTATSGGKYEQYF. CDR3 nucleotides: TGTGCCAGCACAGCCACTAGCGGGGGAAAATACGAGCAGTACTTC.

CDR3 sequence: CASSNYRQAFF. The DNA for the CDR3 is TGTGCCAGCAGCAACTACAGGCAAGCTTTCTTT. The V call is TRBV7-2, the J call TRBJ1-1; weak D call: TRBD1 (5 bases). The CDR3 extends over 11 amino acids. The germline V gene encodes CDR1 SGHTA and CDR2 FQGNSA. V was pared by 5 bases and J by 9 bases, with 10 bases between.

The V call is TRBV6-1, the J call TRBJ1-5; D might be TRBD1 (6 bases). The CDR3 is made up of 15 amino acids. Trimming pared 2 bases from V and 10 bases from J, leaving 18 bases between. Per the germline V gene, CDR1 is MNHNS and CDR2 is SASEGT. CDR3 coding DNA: TGTGCCAGCAGTGAATCTAGGCAGGGGCTCAGCCCCCAGCATTTT. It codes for CASSESRQGLSPQHF.

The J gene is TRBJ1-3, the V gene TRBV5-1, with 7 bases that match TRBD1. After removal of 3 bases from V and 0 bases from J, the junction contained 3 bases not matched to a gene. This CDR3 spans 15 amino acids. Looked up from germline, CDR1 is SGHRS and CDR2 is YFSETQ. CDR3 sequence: CASSSSGGSGNTIYF. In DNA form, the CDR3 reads TGCGCCAGCAGCTCATCAGGGGGCTCTGGAAACACCATATATTTT.

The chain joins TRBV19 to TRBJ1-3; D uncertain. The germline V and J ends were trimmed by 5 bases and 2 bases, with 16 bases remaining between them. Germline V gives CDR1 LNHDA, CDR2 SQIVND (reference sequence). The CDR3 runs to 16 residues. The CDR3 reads CASSSRDLEPGNTIYF. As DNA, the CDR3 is TGTGCCAGTAGTTCACGGGATCTAGAGCCTGGAAACACCATATATTTT.

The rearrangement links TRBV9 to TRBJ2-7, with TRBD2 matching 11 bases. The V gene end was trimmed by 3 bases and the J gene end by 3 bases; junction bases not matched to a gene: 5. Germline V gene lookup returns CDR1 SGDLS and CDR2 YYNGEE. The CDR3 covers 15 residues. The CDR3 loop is CASSEGLAADYEQYF. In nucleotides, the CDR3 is TGTGCCAGCAGCGAGGGACTAGCGGCCGACTACGAGCAGTACTTC.

The CDR3 here is CASSVGQGFSGNTIYF. The CDR3 DNA follows: TGTGCCAGCAGCGTCGGACAGGGCTTCTCTGGAAACACCATATATTTT. The J gene is TRBJ1-3, the V gene TRBV9; 8 bases fit TRBD1. The germline V gene encodes CDR1 SGDLS and CDR2 YYNGEE. The CDR3 has 16 residues. Germline trimming cut 2 bases from V and 0 bases from J; bases unmatched to any gene: 4.

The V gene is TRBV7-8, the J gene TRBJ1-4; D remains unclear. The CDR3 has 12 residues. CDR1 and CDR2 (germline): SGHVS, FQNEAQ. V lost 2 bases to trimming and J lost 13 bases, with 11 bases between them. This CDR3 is CASSLSLKPLFF. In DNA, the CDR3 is TGTGCCAGCAGCTTATCCCTTAAGCCACTGTTTTTT.

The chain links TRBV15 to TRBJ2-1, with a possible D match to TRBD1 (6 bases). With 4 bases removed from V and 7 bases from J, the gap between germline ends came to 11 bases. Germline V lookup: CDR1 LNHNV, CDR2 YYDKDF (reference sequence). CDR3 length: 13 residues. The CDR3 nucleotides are TGTGCCACCAGCATGAACAGGGCTAATGAGCAGTTCTTC. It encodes CATSMNRANEQFF.

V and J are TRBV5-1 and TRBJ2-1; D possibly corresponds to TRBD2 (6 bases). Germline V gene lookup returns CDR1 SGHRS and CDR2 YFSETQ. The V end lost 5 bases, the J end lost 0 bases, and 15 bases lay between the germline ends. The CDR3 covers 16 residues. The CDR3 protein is CASSSGTLSSYNEQFF. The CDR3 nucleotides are TGCGCCAGCAGTTCCGGGACTTTAAGCTCCTACAATGAGCAGTTCTTC.

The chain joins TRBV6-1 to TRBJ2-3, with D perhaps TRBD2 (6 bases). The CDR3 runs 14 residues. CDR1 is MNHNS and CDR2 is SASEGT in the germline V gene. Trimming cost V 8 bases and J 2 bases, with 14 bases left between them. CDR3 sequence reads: CASEPGVTTDTQYF. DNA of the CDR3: TGTGCCAGCGAGCCGGGGGTGACCACAGATACGCAGTATTTT.

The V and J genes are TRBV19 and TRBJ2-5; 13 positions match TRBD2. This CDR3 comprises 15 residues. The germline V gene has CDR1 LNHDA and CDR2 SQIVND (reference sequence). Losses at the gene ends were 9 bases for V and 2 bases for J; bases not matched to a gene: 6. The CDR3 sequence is CASRPGLAGQETQYF. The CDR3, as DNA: TGTGCCAGCCGACCGGGACTAGCGGGGCAAGAGACCCAGTACTTC.